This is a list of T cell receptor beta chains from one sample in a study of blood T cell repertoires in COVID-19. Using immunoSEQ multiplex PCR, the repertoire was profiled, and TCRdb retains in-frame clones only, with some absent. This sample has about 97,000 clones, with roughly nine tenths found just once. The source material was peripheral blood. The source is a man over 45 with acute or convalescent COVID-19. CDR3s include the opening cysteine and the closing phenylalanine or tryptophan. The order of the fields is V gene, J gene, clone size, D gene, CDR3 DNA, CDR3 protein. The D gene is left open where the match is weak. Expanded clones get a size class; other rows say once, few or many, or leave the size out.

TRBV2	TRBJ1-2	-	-	TGTGCCAGCAGTGAATTCGGAGGGTACTATGGCTACACCTTC	CASSEFGGYYGYTF
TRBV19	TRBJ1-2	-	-	TGTGCCAGTACCCCAGCCGCAGGCAAAGTGGACTATGGCTACACCTTC	CASTPAAGKVDYGYTF
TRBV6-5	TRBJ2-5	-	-	TGTGCCAGCAGCAGGAAAGAGACCCAGTACTTC	CASSRKETQYF
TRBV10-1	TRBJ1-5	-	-	TGCGCCAGCACTATGGGAAGTACGGCGGGACCTCAGCCCCAGCATTTT	CASTMGSTAGPQPQHF
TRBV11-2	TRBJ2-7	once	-	TGTGCCAGCAGCTTAGACTCCCCCGAGCAGTACTTC	CASSLDSPEQYF
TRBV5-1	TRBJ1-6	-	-	TGCGCCAGCAGTACAGGGTCGGGTAATTCACCCCTCCACTTT	CASSTGSGNSPLHF
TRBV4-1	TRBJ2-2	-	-	TGCGCCAGCAGCCGGGACAAGAACACCGGGGAGCTGTTTTTT	CASSRDKNTGELFF
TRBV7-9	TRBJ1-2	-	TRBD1	TGTGCCAGCAGCCCCCCGGCAGGGGGCTATGGCTACACCTTC	CASSPPAGGYGYTF
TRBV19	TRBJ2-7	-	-	TGTGCCAGTGCTAACCGGGACAAGTCCTACGAGCAGTACTTC	CASANRDKSYEQYF
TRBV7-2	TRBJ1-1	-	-	TGTGCCAGCAGCTTAGCACAGAACACTGAAGCTTTCTTT	CASSLAQNTEAFF
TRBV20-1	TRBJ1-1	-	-	TGCAGTGCAGGCAGGGAGGGGTCAGCTTTCTTT	CSAGREGSAFF
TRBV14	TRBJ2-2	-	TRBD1	TGTGCCAGCAGCCCACCCGGGACAGGCACCGGGGAGCTGTTTTTT	CASSPPGTGTGELFF
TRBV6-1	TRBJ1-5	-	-	TGTGCCAGCAGTGCTCCAGGGAACGCTCAGCCCCAGCATTTT	CASSAPGNAQPQHF
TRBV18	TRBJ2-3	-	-	TGTGCCAGTTTCGGACAGTTAGGCACAGATACGCAGTATTTT	CASFGQLGTDTQYF
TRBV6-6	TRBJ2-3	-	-	TGTGCCAGCAGTCACACGACAGGTAGCACAGATACGCAGTATTTT	CASSHTTGSTDTQYF
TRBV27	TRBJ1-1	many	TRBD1	TGTGCCAGCATGCAGGGGGCGACTGAAGCTTTCTTT	CASMQGATEAFF
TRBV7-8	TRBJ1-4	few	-	TGTGCCAGCAGCTTATTCCGTAGTGGTATCCAGCCCCAGGGAAAACTGTTTTTT	CASSLFRSGIQPQGKLFF
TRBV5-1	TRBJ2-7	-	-	TGCGCCAGCAGCAACGAGCTTCAGGGGAGCTCCTACGAGCAGTACTTC	CASSNELQGSSYEQYF
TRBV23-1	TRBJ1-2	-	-	TGCGCCAGCAGTCACAGGGCCCCAGGTGGCTACACCTTC	CASSHRAPGGYTF
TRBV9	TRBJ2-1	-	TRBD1	TGTGCCAGCAGCGTAGGGGGACAGGGTGGTGAGCAGTTCTTC	CASSVGGQGGEQFF
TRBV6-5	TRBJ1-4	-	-	TGTGCCAGCAGTCCCCGGGGGGTTGAAAAACTGTTTTTT	CASSPRGVEKLFF
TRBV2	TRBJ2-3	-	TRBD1	TGTGCCAGCAGTGGCGACAGGGGAAGTGCAGATACGCAGTATTTT	CASSGDRGSADTQYF
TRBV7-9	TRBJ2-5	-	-	TGTGCCAGCAGCTTAGACAGGGCAGAGACCCAGTACTTC	CASSLDRAETQYF
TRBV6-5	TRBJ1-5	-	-	TGTGCCAGCACCCCCCCGGGGAGCAATCAGCCCCAGCATTTT	CASTPPGSNQPQHF
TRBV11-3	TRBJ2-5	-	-	TGTGCCAGCAGCTTAGATTCGCAGTCTTGGTACCAAGAGACCCAGTACTTC	CASSLDSQSWYQETQYF
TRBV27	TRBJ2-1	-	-	TGTGCCAGCAGTAAGGGAGGCTACAATGAGCAGTTCTTC	CASSKGGYNEQFF
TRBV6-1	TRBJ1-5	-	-	TGTGCCAGCAGTGAAGGGCAGGGGATGAATCAGCCCCAGCATTTT	CASSEGQGMNQPQHF
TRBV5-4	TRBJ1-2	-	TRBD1	TGTGCCAGCAGACCCGGACAGGGAACTACTAACTATGGCTACACCTTC	CASRPGQGTTNYGYTF
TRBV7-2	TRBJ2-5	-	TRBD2	TGTGCCAGCAGCTTAGGTTCGCTAGCGGGGAGCCAAGAGACCCAGTACTTC	CASSLGSLAGSQETQYF
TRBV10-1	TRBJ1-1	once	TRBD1	TGCGCCAGCAGTGAGTCCCAGGGGGGCACTGAAGCTTTCTTT	CASSESQGGTEAFF
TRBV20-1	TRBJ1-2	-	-	TGCAGTGCTAGTGGTTCCAGGGAAGGCTATGGCTACACCTTC	CSASGSREGYGYTF
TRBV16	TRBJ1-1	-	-	TGTGCCAGCAGCCTTCAGGGAAGCGGGACTGAAGCTTTCTTT	CASSLQGSGTEAFF
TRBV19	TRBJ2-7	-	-	TGTGCCACCCGGGGGACAGCAAGATCCTACGAGCAGTACTTC	CATRGTARSYEQYF
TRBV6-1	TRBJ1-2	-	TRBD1	TGTGCCAGCAGTGAAAGACAGGGAGGCGGCTACACCTTC	CASSERQGGGYTF
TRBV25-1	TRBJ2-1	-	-	TGTGCCAGCAGTGACGATGAGCAGTTCTTC	CASSDDEQFF
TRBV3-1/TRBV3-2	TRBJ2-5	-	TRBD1	TGTGCCAGCAGTTCGACAGGGCAAGAGACCCAGTACTTC	CASSSTGQETQYF
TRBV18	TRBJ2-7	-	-	TGTGCCAGCTCTCAGGGACGGACTAACTACGAGCAGTACTTC	CASSQGRTNYEQYF
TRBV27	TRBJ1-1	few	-	TGTGCCAGCAGTTTAATCCCTCAGGGAGGGAGGACTGAAGCTTTCTTT	CASSLIPQGGRTEAFF
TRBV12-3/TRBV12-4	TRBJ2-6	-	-	TGTGCCAGCAGTTTATTTGGGGGCGCCCTGACTTTC	CASSLFGGALTF
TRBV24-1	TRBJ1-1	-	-	TGTGCCACCAGTGATTTGCAGCTACGGCAGGGGAACACTGAAGCTTTCTTT	CATSDLQLRQGNTEAFF
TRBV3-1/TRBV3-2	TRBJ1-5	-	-	TGTGCCAGCAGCCAAGGGTCGGGATCTCAGCCCCAGCATTTT	CASSQGSGSQPQHF
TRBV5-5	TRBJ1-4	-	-	TGTGCCAGCAGCTCGACAGTGACTAATGAAAAACTGTTTTTT	CASSSTVTNEKLFF
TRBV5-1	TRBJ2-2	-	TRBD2	TGCGCCAGCAGCTTGGGCGGGGGGCCAAACACCGGGGAGCTGTTTTTT	CASSLGGGPNTGELFF
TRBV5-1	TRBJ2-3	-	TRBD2	TGCGCCAGCAGCCAACAACCAGCGGGGACTAGCACAGATACGCAGTATTTT	CASSQQPAGTSTDTQYF
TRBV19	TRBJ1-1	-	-	TGTGCCAGTAGTTCGACAAAGAACACTGAAGCTTTCTTT	CASSSTKNTEAFF
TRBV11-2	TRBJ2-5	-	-	TGTGCCAGCAGCCTTACCACTGGGGCACAACAAGAGACCCAGTACTTC	CASSLTTGAQQETQYF
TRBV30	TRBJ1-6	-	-	TGTGCCTGGATGTCAGCTCACGGAGGCAGGTGGAACTCACCCCTCCACTTT	CAWMSAHGGRWNSPLHF
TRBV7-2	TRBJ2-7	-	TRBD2	TGTGCCAGCAGCTTAGCGAGCGGGGAGAACTACGAGCAGTACTTC	CASSLASGENYEQYF
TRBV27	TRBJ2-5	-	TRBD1	TGTGCCACCCGACAGGGGGCAGTGGAGACCCAGTACTTC	CATRQGAVETQYF
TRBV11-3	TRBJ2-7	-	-	TGTGCCAGCAGCTCCACGACAGTTTCGAGGCAGTACTTC	CASSSTTVSRQYF
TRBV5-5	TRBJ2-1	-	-	TGTGCCAGCAGCTGGACAGTTCGGGAGCAGTTCTTC	CASSWTVREQFF